The 2 T cell receptor beta chains presented below share a single source sample, sequenced in a study of T cell responses to AZD1222 COVID-19 vaccine. This table comes from immunoSEQ multiplex PCR, and its TCRdb copy is limited to in-frame clones, with some not included. The sample has approximately 120,000 clones, around 85% seen once; the top ten hold around 4.4%. This material consisted of peripheral blood, taken 28 days after the second AZD1222 dose. The receptors shown here come from an adult who received the AZD1222 COVID-19 vaccine.

The chain has TRBV18 and TRBJ1-3, with D possibly TRBD1 on 5 matching bases. Between the trimmed V and J ends, which lost 2 bases and 6 bases, there was a span of 8 bases. This CDR3 has 13 residues. Looked up from germline, CDR1 is KGHSH and CDR2 is LQKENI. CDR3 sequence: CASSPGTENTIYF. DNA of the CDR3: TGTGCCAGCTCACCAGGGACTGAAAACACCATATATTTT.

This clone appeared a single time. The J gene is TRBJ1-4, the V gene TRBV5-6, with 11 bases fitting TRBD1. CDR1 and CDR2 from the germline V gene are SGHDT and YYEEEE. This CDR3 contains 15 residues. With 0 bases clipped from V and 7 bases from J, the junction kept 2 bases outside the gene matches. In DNA form, the CDR3 reads TGTGCCAGCAGCTTGGTGGGACAGGGGGTTGAAAAACTGTTTTTT. It translates to CASSLVGQGVEKLFF.